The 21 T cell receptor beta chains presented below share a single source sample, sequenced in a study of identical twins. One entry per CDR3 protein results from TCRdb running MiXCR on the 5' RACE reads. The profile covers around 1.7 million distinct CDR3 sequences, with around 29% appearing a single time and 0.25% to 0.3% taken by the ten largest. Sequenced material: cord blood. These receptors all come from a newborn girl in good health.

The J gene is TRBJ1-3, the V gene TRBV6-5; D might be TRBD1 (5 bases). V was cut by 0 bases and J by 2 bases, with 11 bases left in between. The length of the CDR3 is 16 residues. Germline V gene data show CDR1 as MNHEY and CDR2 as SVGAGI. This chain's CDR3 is CASSYSVRGPGNTIYF. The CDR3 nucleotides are TGTGCCAGCAGTTACTCTGTCCGGGGACCTGGAAACACCATATATTTT.

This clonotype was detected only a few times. Written as DNA, the CDR3 is TGCAGTGCTCAGACACCCTATAGCAATCAGCCCCAGCATTTT. Amino acid sequence: CSAQTPYSNQPQHF. The V and J genes are TRBV20-1 and TRBJ1-5; D remains ambiguous. There are 14 residues in the CDR3. The germline V gene encodes CDR1 DFQATT and CDR2 SNEGSKA (reference sequence). The ends were cut back, 5 bases at V and 0 bases at J, with 11 bases in the middle.

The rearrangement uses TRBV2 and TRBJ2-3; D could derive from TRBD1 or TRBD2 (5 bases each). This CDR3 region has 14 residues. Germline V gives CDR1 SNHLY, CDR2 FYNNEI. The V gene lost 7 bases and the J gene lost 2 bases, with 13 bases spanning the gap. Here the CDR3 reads CASNRDPYTDTQYF. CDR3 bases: TGTGCCAGCAATCGGGACCCATACACAGATACGCAGTATTTT.

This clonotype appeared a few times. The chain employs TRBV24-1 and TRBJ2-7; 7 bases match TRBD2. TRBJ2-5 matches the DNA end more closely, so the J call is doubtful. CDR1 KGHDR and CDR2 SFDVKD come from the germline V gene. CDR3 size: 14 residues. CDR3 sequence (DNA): TGTGCCACCAGTGACAGGACTAGAGTTGAGACCCAGTACTTC. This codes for CATSDRTRVETQYF.

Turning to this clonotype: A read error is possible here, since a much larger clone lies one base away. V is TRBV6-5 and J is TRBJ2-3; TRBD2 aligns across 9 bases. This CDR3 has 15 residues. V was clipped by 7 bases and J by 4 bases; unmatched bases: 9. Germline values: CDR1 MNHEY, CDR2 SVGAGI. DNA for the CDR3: TGTGCCAGCACTTATTCTAGCGGGGTGGCAGATACGCAGTATTTT. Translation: CASTYSSGVADTQYF.

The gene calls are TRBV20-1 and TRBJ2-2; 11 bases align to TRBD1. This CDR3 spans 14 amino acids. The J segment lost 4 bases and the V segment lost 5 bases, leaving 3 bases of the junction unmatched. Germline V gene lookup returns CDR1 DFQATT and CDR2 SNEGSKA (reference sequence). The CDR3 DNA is TGCAGTGCTCCGGGGACAGGGGGCACCGGGGAGCTGTTTTTT. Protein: CSAPGTGGTGELFF.

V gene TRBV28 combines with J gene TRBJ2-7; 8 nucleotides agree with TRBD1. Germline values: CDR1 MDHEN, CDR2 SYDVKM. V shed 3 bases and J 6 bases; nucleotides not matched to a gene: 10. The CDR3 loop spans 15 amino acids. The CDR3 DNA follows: TGTGCCAGCAGTTTCCGACAGGGGAAAGGCGGCGAGCAGTACTTC. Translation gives CASSFRQGKGGEQYF.

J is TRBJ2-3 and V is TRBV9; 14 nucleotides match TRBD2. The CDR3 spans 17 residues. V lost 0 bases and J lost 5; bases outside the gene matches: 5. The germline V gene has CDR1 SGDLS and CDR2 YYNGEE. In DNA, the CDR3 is TGTGCCAGCAGCGTAGCCGGGACTAGCGGGGGTTTAGATACGCAGTATTTT. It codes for CASSVAGTSGGLDTQYF.

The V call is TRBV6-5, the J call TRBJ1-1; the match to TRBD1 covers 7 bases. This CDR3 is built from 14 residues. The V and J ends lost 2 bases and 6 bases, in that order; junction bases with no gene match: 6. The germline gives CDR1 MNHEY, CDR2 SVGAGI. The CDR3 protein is CASSYGRGMAEAFF. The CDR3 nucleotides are TGTGCCAGCAGTTACGGCAGGGGGATGGCTGAAGCTTTCTTT.

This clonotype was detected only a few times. This chain's CDR3 is CSARNFGRIRDEQYF. In nucleotides, the CDR3 is TGCAGTGCTAGAAATTTTGGCAGGATCAGAGACGAGCAGTACTTC. The chain couples TRBV20-1 to TRBJ2-7, with D unresolved. There are 15 residues in the CDR3. The germline gives CDR1 DFQATT, CDR2 SNEGSKA (reference sequence). Trimming pared 2 bases from V and 5 bases from J, leaving 19 bases between.

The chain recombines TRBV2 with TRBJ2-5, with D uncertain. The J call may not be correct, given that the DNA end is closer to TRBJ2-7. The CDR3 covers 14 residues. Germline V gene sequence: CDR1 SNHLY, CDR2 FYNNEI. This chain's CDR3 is CASSTLGITYEQYF. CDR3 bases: TGTGCCAGCAGCACTCTAGGGATTACCTACGAGCAGTACTTC.

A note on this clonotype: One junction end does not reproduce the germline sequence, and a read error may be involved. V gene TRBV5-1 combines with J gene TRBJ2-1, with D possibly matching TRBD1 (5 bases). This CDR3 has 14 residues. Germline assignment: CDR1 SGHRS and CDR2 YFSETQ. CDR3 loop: CAGSLLNRHNEQFF. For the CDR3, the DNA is TGCGCCGGCAGCTTGCTTAACAGGCACAATGAGCAGTTCTTC.

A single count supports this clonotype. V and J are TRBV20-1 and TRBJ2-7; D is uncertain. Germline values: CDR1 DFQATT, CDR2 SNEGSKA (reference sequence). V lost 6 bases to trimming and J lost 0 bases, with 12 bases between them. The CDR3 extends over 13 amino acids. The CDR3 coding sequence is TGCAGTGCCCCTATCCAGAGCTCCTACGAGCAGTACTTC. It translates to CSAPIQSSYEQYF.

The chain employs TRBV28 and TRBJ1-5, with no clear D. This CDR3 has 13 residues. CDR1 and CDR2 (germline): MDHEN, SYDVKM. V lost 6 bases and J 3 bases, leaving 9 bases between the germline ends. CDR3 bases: TGTGCCAGCAGGCCGGGTCTCAATCAGCCCCAGCATTTT. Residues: CASRPGLNQPQHF.

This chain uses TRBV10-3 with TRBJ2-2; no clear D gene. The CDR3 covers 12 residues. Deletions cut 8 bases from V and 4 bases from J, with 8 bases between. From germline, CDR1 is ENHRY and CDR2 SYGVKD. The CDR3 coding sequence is TGTGCCATCGGGGAAGGCACCGGGGAGCTGTTTTTT. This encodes CAIGEGTGELFF.

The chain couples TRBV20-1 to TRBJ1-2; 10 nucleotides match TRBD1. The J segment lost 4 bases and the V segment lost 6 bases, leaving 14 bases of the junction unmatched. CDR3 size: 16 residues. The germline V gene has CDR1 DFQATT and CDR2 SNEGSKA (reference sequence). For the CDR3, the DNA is TGCAGTGCCCCAATCCCCGGGACAGGGGTCGTCTATGGCTACACCTTC. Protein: CSAPIPGTGVVYGYTF.

Here the CDR3 reads CASSLALFHRDSGANVLTF. The DNA of the CDR3 is TGCGCCAGCAGCTTGGCCCTATTCCACAGGGACTCTGGGGCCAACGTCCTGACTTTC. V is TRBV5-1 and J is TRBJ2-6; possibly TRBD1 for D (6 bases). CDR3 length: 19 amino acids. Trimming took 0 bases from V and 0 from J, leaving 16 bases between them. CDR1 and CDR2 from the germline V gene are SGHRS and YFSETQ.

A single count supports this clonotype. The CDR3 here is CAKRDGLNTGELFF. The CDR3 region has the DNA TGTGCCAAACGGGACGGGTTGAACACCGGGGAGCTGTTTTTT. This chain connects TRBV2 to TRBJ2-2, with D perhaps being TRBD1 or TRBD2 (5 bases each). The CDR3 has 14 residues. Germline V gene data show CDR1 as SNHLY and CDR2 as FYNNEI. V was trimmed by 10 bases and J by 1 base, leaving 13 bases between them.

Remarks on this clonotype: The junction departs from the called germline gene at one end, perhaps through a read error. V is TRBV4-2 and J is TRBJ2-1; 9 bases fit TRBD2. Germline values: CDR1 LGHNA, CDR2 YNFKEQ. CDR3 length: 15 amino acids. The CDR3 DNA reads TGTGCCAGCAGCCAAGATCCCGGGACTAGCCTTGAGGAGTTCTTC. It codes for CASSQDPGTSLEEFF.

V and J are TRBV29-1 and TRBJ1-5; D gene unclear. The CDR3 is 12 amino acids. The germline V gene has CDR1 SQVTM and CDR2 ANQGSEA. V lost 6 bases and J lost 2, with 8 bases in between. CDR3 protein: CSVSSGNQPQHF. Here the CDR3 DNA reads TGCAGCGTCAGTAGTGGCAATCAGCCCCAGCATTTT.

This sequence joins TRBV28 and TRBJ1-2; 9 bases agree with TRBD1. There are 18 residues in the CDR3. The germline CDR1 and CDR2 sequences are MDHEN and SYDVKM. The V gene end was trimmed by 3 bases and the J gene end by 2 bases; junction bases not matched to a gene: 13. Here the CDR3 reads CASSFVLRDREANYGYTF. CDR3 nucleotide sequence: TGTGCCAGCAGTTTCGTCCTAAGGGACAGGGAGGCGAACTATGGCTACACCTTC.